This TCR beta chain was retrieved from a study of control samples from healthy donors and cancer patients (dated by TCRdb to about 2020). About this clone itself: There is no known antigen for this receptor. The record has no base qualities; no much larger clone is one base away.

The cysteine opens and the phenylalanine closes a CDR3 of 14 amino acids. Only the CDR3 region is kept as DNA, spanning 42 bases read in frame from base 1. V and J are trimmed by 0 bases and 7 bases, and the gene matches miss 5 bases of the junction. Based on the germline V gene, the CDR1 and CDR2 sequences are SGHDT and YYEEEE. Receptors were amplified or captured by the immunoSEQ multiplex PCR assay. TCRdb holds this immuneACCESS table with in-frame rearrangements only. Some clones are missing; in checked studies, unresolved V genes explain under half, and the rest has no known cause. The sample records approximately 98,000 clones, approximately 82% of which are singletons. The top ten clonotypes cover approximately 7% of the sample.

The sequenced material came from blood. Rearrangement joined TRBV5-6 to TRBJ1-2, with 8 middle bases fitting TRBD1. The TCR was taken from a man aged 18 to 29 in good health. The bases read TGTGCCAGCAGCTTGGGTCAGGGGGCAAGTGGCTACACCTTC. This gives the protein CASSLGQGASGYTF.